This T cell receptor beta chain appears in the sequencing data of a study of CD8 T cells in Susac syndrome. V gave up 2 bases and J gave up 9 bases, with 14 bases separating them. The CDR3 is 15 residues long. Germline assignment: CDR1 LGHDT and CDR2 YNNKEL (reference sequence). Purification of the CD8+ and CD4+ T cells relied on negative isolation, and TEMRA cells underwent FACS enrichment. It was with random hexamers that roughly 0.5 to 1 ug RNA was reverse transcribed. An immunoSEQ multiplex PCR generated amplified TCR beta CDR3 products spanning 54 Vbeta and 13 Jbeta. Each CDR3 protein is one row after TCRdb ran MiXCR on the immunoSEQ multiplex PCR reads. This sample yields about 210,000 distinct CDR3 sequences, of which approximately 94% are seen a single time; about 0.14% belongs to the top ten.

The TCR was taken from a human donor with Susac syndrome. The chain employs TRBV3-1 and TRBJ1-6; TRBD1 might be the D (6 bases). Sequences were obtained from CD4+ T cells from PBMCs. CDR3 amino acids: CASSQPTGLGSPLHF. The CDR3 DNA sequence: TGTGCCAGCAGCCAACCTACAGGGCTTGGTTCACCCCTCCACTTT.